This entry describes one T cell receptor beta chain. The sample is drawn from a study of blood T cell repertoires in COVID-19. About the research overall: The United States, Italy and Spain provided the acute and convalescent COVID-19 samples.

Trimming removed 2 bases at V and 6 bases at J, with 10 bases between. Per the germline V gene, CDR1 is MNHNS and CDR2 is SASEGT. The CDR3 is 13 residues long. Authors' data handling: Nucleated cell counts were estimated from reference gene primer amplification. Some clones are missing from TCRdb's copy, which holds only in-frame ones; the method was immunoSEQ multiplex PCR. That table furnishes V, J and clone size, whereas the DNA furnished D and trimming. The profile shows more than 120,000 clones, roughly 86% of them singletons. This chain joins TRBV6-1 and TRBJ1-1; D call uncertain. The sample taken for sequencing was peripheral blood. This sequence was found in a woman between 50 and 59 years old with acute or convalescent COVID-19. The CDR3 DNA sequence: TGTGCCAGCAGTGAACTCCGGCGGTCTGAAGCTTTCTTT. Its protein is CASSELRRSEAFF.